This T cell receptor beta chain was identified during a study of T cell responses to AZD1222 COVID-19 vaccine. Sequenced by immunoSEQ multiplex PCR; TCRdb stores in-frame clones only, minus some. The table shows approximately 140,000 clones, with 85% to 95% occurring only once. General study points: The reported proportion of spike-specific TCRs targeting unmutated variant regions was nearly half. It was only 6 or 7 AZD1222 recipients who were seropositive at baseline. Donors were largely white British and mainly female; clonal diversity was possibly underestimated.

The CDR3 has 13 residues. Germline lookup yields CDR1 SGHKS and CDR2 YYEKEE (reference sequence). Between the trimmed V and J ends, which lost 4 bases and 8 bases, there was a span of 15 bases. In the case of this clone: The antigen remains unidentified.

This clonotype was sampled from an adult in good health. Sample: peripheral blood, taken on day 0 of MenACWY control vaccination. This chain uses TRBV5-5 with TRBJ1-2; no clear D. The DNA for the CDR3 is TGTGCCAGCAGCACCCGGACGCTCGGAGGCTACACCTTC. Protein: CASSTRTLGGYTF. The whole variable domain, filled in from reference TRBV5-5 and TRBJ1-2, reads DAGVTQSPTHLIKTRGQQVTLRCSPISGHKSVSWYQQVLGQGPQFIFQYYEKEERGRGNFPDRFSARQFPNYSSELNVNALLLGDSALYLCASSTRTLGGYTFGSGTRLTVV.